The present entry profiles one T cell receptor (beta chain) with its context. Its target is not known. The data stem from a study of persistence of HIV-infected CD4 T cells. The CDR3 is 15 residues long. Germline CDR1 and CDR2: SGHDN and FVKESK. The V end lost 3 bases, the J end lost 5 bases, and 17 bases lay between the germline ends. Nonspecific anti-CD3/anti-CD28 bead stimulation represents the broad CD4+ T cell repertoire. CD4+ T cells upregulating both CD40 ligand and CD69 were sorted as responding cells. The immunoSEQ assay was version 4, run in survey mode. Sequencing used immunoSEQ multiplex PCR; TCRdb keeps in-frame clones, though not all of them. The sample holds about 47,000 clones, just over 90% seen once.

The sequencing used CD4+ T cells sorted from PBMCs after approximately 20-hour stimulation, collected from a patient who received antiretroviral therapy. This receptor was obtained from an adult man with HIV who was CMV-seropositive. The chain links TRBV14 to TRBJ2-7; D remains unclear. In DNA form, the CDR3 reads TGTGCCAGCAGCCATGGCCTATTAGCCCCCAACGAGCAGTACTTC. This encodes CASSHGLLAPNEQYF.